The 24 T cell receptor beta chains in this list originate from one sample, sequenced in a study of OX40 agonist ivuxolimab in advanced cancers. Using immunoSEQ multiplex PCR, the repertoire was profiled, and TCRdb retains in-frame clones only, with some absent. The profile covers 50,000 to 70,000 clones, with around 86% appearing a single time and 0.37% taken by the ten largest. Sequencing was performed on CD4+ or CD8+ T cells sorted from blood, taken in a trial of the OX40 agonist ivuxolimab. The receptors stem from an adult with an advanced solid tumor such as melanoma, head and neck, liver or kidney cancer.

The gene calls are TRBV28 and TRBJ2-3, with D hard to call. The CDR3 loop spans 14 amino acids. V gave up 2 bases and J gave up 1 base, with 7 bases separating them. CDR1 is MDHEN and CDR2 is SYDVKM in the germline V gene. CDR3 protein: CASSLVGRTDTQYF. The CDR3 DNA reads TGTGCCAGCAGTTTAGTAGGACGCACAGATACGCAGTATTTT.

This clone came up a few times. V usage is TRBV6-1 and J usage is TRBJ2-7, with D possibly TRBD1 on 5 matching bases. The CDR3 has 12 amino acids. V was pared by 6 bases and J by 4 bases, with 10 bases between. Germline-derived CDR1 and CDR2 are MNHNS and SASEGT. The CDR3 reads CASSLRQYEQYF. The CDR3 bases are TGTGCCAGCAGCCTCAGACAGTACGAGCAGTACTTC.

This clone was seen a few times. The CDR3 DNA follows: TGTGCCAGTAGTACAAGGGTATACAGCAATTCACCCCTCCACTTT. Translated: CASSTRVYSNSPLHF. The V and J genes are TRBV19 and TRBJ1-6; D ambiguous. The V end lost 4 bases, the J end lost 7 bases, and 14 bases lay between the germline ends. Per germline, CDR1 LNHDA and CDR2 SQIVND (reference sequence). The CDR3 covers 15 residues.

The rearrangement joins TRBV11-3 to TRBJ2-3; D remains unclear. Trimming left V 4 bases short and J 6 bases short, with 11 bases between. This CDR3 has 13 residues. Per the germline V gene, CDR1 is SGHNT and CDR2 is YENEEA. CDR3 loop: CASSSDSRDTQYF. The CDR3 DNA follows: TGTGCCAGCAGCTCCGATAGCAGGGATACGCAGTATTTT.

The V gene is TRBV18, the J gene TRBJ2-1; 12 bases are a match to TRBD2. Unmatched junction bases numbered 4, after V lost 3 bases and J lost 7 bases. The CDR3 sequence is 15 residues long. Per the germline V gene, CDR1 is KGHSH and CDR2 is LQKENI. The DNA for the CDR3 is TGTGCCAGCTCACCCGGACTAGCGGGGTTAAATGAGCAGTTCTTC. Its protein product is CASSPGLAGLNEQFF.

V gene TRBV29-1 combines with J gene TRBJ1-3; 9 nucleotides agree with TRBD1. J lost 0 bases, V lost 7 bases, and 7 bases had no gene match. The CDR3 is made up of 15 amino acids. Germline V lookup: CDR1 SQVTM, CDR2 ANQGSEA. Here the CDR3 DNA reads TGCAGCGCTGGGACAGGGACGTACTCTGGAAACACCATATATTTT. Protein product: CSAGTGTYSGNTIYF.

The sample holds one count of this clone. The V and J genes are TRBV19 and TRBJ1-2; perhaps TRBD1 as D (5 bases). Trimming left V 1 base short and J 3 bases short, with 12 bases between. The CDR3 is 15 amino acids. The germline CDR1 and CDR2 sequences are LNHDA and SQIVND (reference sequence). For the CDR3, the DNA is TGTGCCAGTAGTATAGCACGGCAGGGCTACTATGGCTACACCTTC. This encodes CASSIARQGYYGYTF.

This clone showed up just once. The chain links TRBV5-1 to TRBJ1-2; no clear D gene. CDR1 SGHRS and CDR2 YFSETQ come from the germline V gene. Trimming pared 0 bases from V and 5 bases from J, leaving 11 bases between. The CDR3 length is 14 residues. CDR3 bases: TGCGCCAGCAGCTTGGCCCCTGATCTTTATGGCTACACCTTC. Protein product: CASSLAPDLYGYTF. The whole variable domain, remainder taken from reference TRBV5-1 and TRBJ1-2, is KAGVTQTPRYLIKTRGQQVTLSCSPISGHRSVSWYQQTPGQGLQFLFEYFSETQRNKGNFPGRFSGRQFSNSRSEMNVSTLELGDSALYLCASSLAPDLYGYTFGSGTRLTVV.

DNA of the CDR3: TGTGCCAGCAGCTTCAACGGGGTACAAGAGACCCAGTACTTC. Its translation is CASSFNGVQETQYF. The chain couples TRBV7-7 to TRBJ2-5; D perhaps matches TRBD2 (5 bases). CDR1 is SSHAT, CDR2 FNYEAQ, per germline (reference sequence). The CDR3 sequence is 14 residues long. V gave up 3 bases and J gave up 2 bases, with 10 bases separating them.

The chain carries TRBV20-1 and TRBJ2-3; D not resolved. The germline V and J ends were trimmed by 4 bases and 2 bases, with 4 bases remaining between them. The CDR3 is 11 amino acids. Per germline, CDR1 DFQATT and CDR2 SNEGSKA (reference sequence). The CDR3 DNA is TGCAGTGCTAAGCCCACAGATACGCAGTATTTT. Encoded protein: CSAKPTDTQYF.

This chain joins TRBV6-4 and TRBJ2-1, with TRBD2 identical over 13 bases. Germline loops: CDR1 MRHNA, CDR2 SNTAGT. Trimming at V came to 4 bases and at J to 0 bases, leaving 12 bases not matched to a gene. The CDR3 is made up of 20 amino acids. The CDR3 here is CASSGTSGRGGRSSYNEQFF. The CDR3 nucleotides read TGTGCCAGCAGTGGGACTAGCGGGAGAGGTGGAAGAAGCTCCTACAATGAGCAGTTCTTC.

V gene TRBV4-1 combines with J gene TRBJ1-6; TRBD1 might be the D (5 bases). CDR1 and CDR2 (germline): MGHRA, YSYEKL. The CDR3 has 14 amino acids. V gave up 0 bases and J gave up 7 bases, with 7 bases separating them. CDR3 sequence (DNA): TGCGCCAGCAGCCAAGACAGGGTAAATTCACCCCTCCACTTT. Amino acid sequence: CASSQDRVNSPLHF.

By proportion, this clone is medium-sized (0.01 to 0.1%). The rearrangement joins TRBV2 to TRBJ2-2; D may be TRBD2 (6 bases). Germline CDR1 reads SNHLY; CDR2 reads FYNNEI. This CDR3 is built from 13 residues. Trimming pared 8 bases from V and 2 bases from J, leaving 9 bases between. The CDR3 protein is CASGGRNTGELFF. CDR3 nucleotides: TGTGCCAGCGGGGGGAGAAACACCGGGGAGCTGTTTTTT.

V gene TRBV28 combines with J gene TRBJ2-1; TRBD2 matches at 8 bases. Germline V CDR1 and CDR2: MDHEN, SYDVKM. With V trimmed by 2 bases and J by 0 bases, 0 bases remained unmatched. The CDR3 consists of 15 residues. The CDR3 DNA follows: TGTGCCAGCAGTTTAACTAGCGGCTCCTACAATGAGCAGTTCTTC. This encodes CASSLTSGSYNEQFF.

V usage is TRBV23-1 and J usage is TRBJ1-4; 11 nucleotides agree with TRBD1. TRBV23-1 is treated as an ORF (open reading frame) with a function not yet certain. This CDR3 comprises 19 residues. V dropped 7 bases and J dropped 0; count of bases not matched to a gene: 13. Here the CDR3 DNA reads TGCGCCAGCATCCCCCGCCGGGACAGGGGGGGGCCAACTAATGAAAAACTGTTTTTT. Translated, it gives CASIPRRDRGGPTNEKLFF.

This sequence joins TRBV12-5 and TRBJ1-1; no firm D call. The CDR3 spans 12 residues. Trimming took off 6 bases at V and 2 bases at J, with 7 bases between the two ends. The germline CDR1 and CDR2 sequences are LGHNT and FRNRAP. The CDR3 sequence: CASGWGNTEAFF. The CDR3 nucleotides read TGTGCTAGTGGCTGGGGAAACACTGAAGCTTTCTTT. Variable domain in full (rest from reference TRBV12-5 and TRBJ1-1): DARVTQTPRHKVTEMGQEVTMRCQPILGHNTVFWYRQTMMQGLELLAYFRNRAPLDDSGMPKDRFSAEMPDATLATLKIQPSEPRDSAVYFCASGWGNTEAFFGQGTRLTVV.

The chain employs TRBV19 and TRBJ1-3, with a weak D call TRBD1 (5 bases). Germline V CDR1 and CDR2: LNHDA, SQIVND (reference sequence). The CDR3 covers 19 residues. Trimming took 0 bases from V and 0 from J, leaving 18 bases between them. Here the CDR3 reads CASSIDRDSTPISGNTIYF. The CDR3 nucleotides read TGTGCCAGTAGTATAGACCGGGACTCTACTCCGATCTCTGGAAACACCATATATTTT.

This chain joins TRBV10-2 and TRBJ1-6, with D possibly TRBD1 on 5 matching bases. The V end lost 3 bases, the J end lost 9 bases, and 15 bases lay between the germline ends. The V gene's germline CDR1 is WSHSY and CDR2 SAAADI. This CDR3 region has 15 residues. The CDR3: CASSELARAISPLHF. The CDR3 DNA follows: TGCGCCAGCAGTGAACTCGCCAGGGCCATTTCACCCCTCCACTTT.

The chain couples TRBV5-8 to TRBJ2-3; 9 bases match TRBD1. This CDR3 is 17 amino acids long. J was trimmed by 1 base and V by 0 bases; bases with no gene match: 6. CDR1 and CDR2 (germline): SGHTS, YDEGEE. The CDR3 region is CASSLGNRGLGTDTQYF. The DNA of the CDR3 is TGTGCCAGCAGCTTGGGTAACAGGGGGCTGGGCACAGATACGCAGTATTTT. The full variable domain, its missing parts supplied by reference TRBV5-8 and TRBJ2-3, is EAGVTQSPTHLIKTRGQQATLRCSPISGHTSVYWYQQALGLGLQFLLWYDEGEERNRGNFPPRFSGRQFPNYSSELNVNALELEDSALYLCASSLGNRGLGTDTQYFGPGTRLTVL.

The sample holds one count of this clone. The V call is TRBV7-2, the J call TRBJ1-1; D is unclear. V was pared by 1 base and J by 3 bases, with 6 bases between. CDR1 and CDR2 from the germline V gene are SGHTA and FQGNSA. There are 13 residues in the CDR3. CDR3 DNA: TGTGCCAGCAGCTTAGAAGAGTACACTGAAGCTTTCTTT. It encodes CASSLEEYTEAFF.

The CDR3 loop is CASIVDPGLPLYTF. DNA for the CDR3: TGTGCCAGCATCGTTGACCCGGGACTGCCGTTGTACACCTTC. The genes are TRBV5-5 and TRBJ1-2; TRBD1 might be the D (5 bases). Germline CDR1 reads SGHKS; CDR2 reads YYEKEE (reference sequence). The germline V and J ends were trimmed by 6 bases and 11 bases, with 23 bases remaining between them. CDR3 length equals 14 residues.

The CDR3 DNA sequence: TGTGCCAGCAGCCTTCGGGCCACACGGGACATTCAGTACTTC. This translates into CASSLRATRDIQYF. This chain links TRBV5-4 with TRBJ2-4, with D uncertain. The CDR3 covers 14 residues. V lost 4 bases and J 8 bases, leaving 16 bases between the germline ends. CDR1 and CDR2 from the germline V gene are SGHNT and YYREEE (reference sequence).

J is TRBJ2-7 and V is TRBV5-1; 8 nucleotides agree with TRBD1. The CDR3 totals 16 residues. The germline CDR1 and CDR2 sequences are SGHRS and YFSETQ. Trimming removed 0 bases from V and 2 bases from J; junction bases left unmatched: 7. The CDR3 coding sequence is TGCGCCAGCAGCTTGGCACCGGGACAGGCTCCCTACGAGCAGTACTTC. Protein sequence: CASSLAPGQAPYEQYF. The variable domain in full, with the rest retrieved from reference TRBV5-1 and TRBJ2-7, is KAGVTQTPRYLIKTRGQQVTLSCSPISGHRSVSWYQQTPGQGLQFLFEYFSETQRNKGNFPGRFSGRQFSNSRSEMNVSTLELGDSALYLCASSLAPGQAPYEQYFGPGTRLTVT.

This chain uses TRBV18 with TRBJ2-5, with TRBD1 matching over 8 bases. The CDR3 spans 14 residues. J lost 1 base, V lost 4 bases, and 2 bases had no gene match. CDR1 and CDR2 (germline): KGHSH, LQKENI. The CDR3 bases are TGTGCCAGCTCACGGACAGGGACCCAAGAGACCCAGTACTTC. Amino acids: CASSRTGTQETQYF.